This T cell receptor (beta chain) was recovered during a study of T-cell reconstitution after alpha-beta-depleted transplantation in children. The table lists this clonotype with many counts. The authors prepared the TCRbeta library with unique molecular identifiers. In TCRdb, the PCR reads were re-called with MiXCR into one record per CDR3 protein. The sample includes 170,000 or so distinct CDR3 sequences, roughly 7.5% seen only once; the top ten take 3%. The V gene's germline CDR1 is MRHNA and CDR2 SNTAGT. Trimming took 6 bases from V and 5 from J, leaving 13 bases between them. CDR3 length: 13 amino acids.

This TCR derives from a human donor who donated a stem cell graft to a child with Wiskott-Aldrich syndrome. The material sequenced was PBMCs from the stem cell graft donor, taken from the stem cell graft. The chain uses TRBV6-4 and TRBJ2-5, with D tentatively TRBD1 or TRBD2 (5 bases each). The CDR3: CASSPGTSETQYF. The DNA of the CDR3 is TGTGCCAGCAGCCCCGGGACGAGCGAGACCCAGTACTTC.